These 27 T cell receptor beta chains share one sample of origin, sequenced in a study of T cell changes during pregnancy in multiple sclerosis. The table came from immunoSEQ multiplex PCR; TCRdb's copy has only in-frame clones and leaves some out. The sample yields 66,000 or so clones, about 91% seen once. The sample in question was CD8+ T cells from peripheral blood mononuclear cells, obtained before pregnancy. Receptors originate from a female donor with multiple sclerosis, enrolled in a pregnancy study.

This chain links TRBV16 with TRBJ1-4; 8 bases match TRBD1. V dropped 4 bases and J dropped 8; count of bases not matched to a gene: 9. CDR3 length: 15 residues. CDR1 and CDR2 from the germline V gene are KGHSY and FQNENV. CDR3 sequence reads: CASSPTGGPKEKLFF. CDR3 DNA sequence: TGTGCCAGCAGCCCAACAGGGGGTCCGAAGGAAAAACTGTTTTTT. The whole variable domain, remainder taken from reference TRBV16 and TRBJ1-4, is GEEVAQTPKHLVRGEGQKAKLYCAPIKGHSYVFWYQQVLKNEFKFLISFQNENVFDETGMPKERFSAKCLPNSPCSLEIQATKLEDSAVYFCASSPTGGPKEKLFFGSGTQLSVL.

This clone was detected once. J is TRBJ2-5 and V is TRBV11-2, with 11 bases lining up with TRBD2. The CDR3 loop spans 15 amino acids. Germline V gene sequence: CDR1 SGHAT, CDR2 FQNNGV. V lost 4 bases, J lost 5 bases, and 6 bases stayed unmatched. The CDR3 spells CASSSRSGGEETQYF. CDR3 DNA: TGTGCCAGCAGCTCCCGTAGCGGGGGGGAGGAGACCCAGTACTTC.

The chain employs TRBV11-2 and TRBJ2-7; TRBD2 matches at 7 bases. Germline V lookup: CDR1 SGHAT, CDR2 FQNNGV. V lost 3 bases and J lost 3; bases outside the gene matches: 2. This CDR3 contains 13 residues. Here the CDR3 reads CASSFGLDYEQYF. The CDR3 nucleotides are TGTGCCAGCAGCTTTGGACTAGACTACGAGCAGTACTTC. The full variable domain, with the rest looked up from reference TRBV11-2 and TRBJ2-7, is EAGVAQSPRYKIIEKRQSVAFWCNPISGHATLYWYQQILGQGPKLLIQFQNNGVVDDSQLPKDRFSAERLKGVDSTLKIQPAKLEDSAVYLCASSFGLDYEQYFGPGTRLTVT.

The chain employs TRBV27 and TRBJ1-6, with 8 nucleotides matching TRBD1. Per the germline V gene, CDR1 is MNHEY and CDR2 is SMNVEV (reference sequence). This CDR3 has 14 amino acids. The V and J ends lost 5 bases and 6 bases, in that order; junction bases with no gene match: 3. CDR3 amino acids: CASSGGQANSPLHF. The CDR3 DNA is TGTGCCAGCAGTGGGGGACAGGCTAATTCACCCCTCCACTTT.

The chain uses TRBV2 and TRBJ1-2; perhaps TRBD1 as D (5 bases). V gave up 0 bases and J gave up 3 bases, with 11 bases separating them. This CDR3 has 15 residues. Germline lookup yields CDR1 SNHLY and CDR2 FYNNEI. CDR3 coding DNA: TGTGCCAGCAGTGAAGCGCGGGGCGGATACTATGGCTACACCTTC. The encoded protein is CASSEARGGYYGYTF.

V is TRBV15 and J is TRBJ2-1, with 9 bases identical to TRBD1. Germline CDR1 LNHNV, CDR2 YYDKDF (reference sequence). The ends lost 9 bases at V and 3 bases at J; junction bases unmatched: 18. The CDR3 totals 18 residues. Here the CDR3 reads CATRPGQGRDISYNEQFF. The CDR3 nucleotides are TGTGCCACTAGACCGGGACAGGGACGAGATATAAGCTACAATGAGCAGTTCTTC.

This clone came up once. The V gene is TRBV9, the J gene TRBJ1-2; 7 nucleotides align to TRBD1. The CDR3 extends over 18 amino acids. V dropped 3 bases and J dropped 1; count of bases not matched to a gene: 15. Germline-derived CDR1 and CDR2 are SGDLS and YYNGEE. This chain's CDR3 is CASSGGGTGAAFNYGYTF. The CDR3 DNA is TGTGCCAGCAGCGGAGGGGGAACAGGGGCGGCATTTAACTATGGCTACACCTTC.

The V and J genes are TRBV6-1 and TRBJ2-7; the match to TRBD1 covers 8 bases. V was clipped by 4 bases and J by 2 bases; unmatched bases: 4. Germline V gene sequence: CDR1 MNHNS, CDR2 SASEGT. The CDR3 spans 14 residues. CDR3 region: CASSGTGSTYEQYF. CDR3 sequence (DNA): TGTGCCAGCAGTGGGACAGGGTCAACCTACGAGCAGTACTTC.

The chain uses TRBV6-1 and TRBJ2-3, with D unresolved. Germline loops: CDR1 MNHNS, CDR2 SASEGT. This CDR3 has 14 amino acids. Trimming pared 8 bases from V and 0 bases from J, leaving 12 bases between. Here the CDR3 DNA reads TGTGCCAGCTCGCTAATTACTAGCACAGATACGCAGTATTTT. Residues: CASSLITSTDTQYF.

The chain recombines TRBV29-1 with TRBJ1-2, with TRBD1 matching 8 bases. V shed 6 bases and J 8 bases; nucleotides not matched to a gene: 8. Germline CDR1 reads SQVTM; CDR2 reads ANQGSEA. The CDR3 contains 12 residues. CDR3 sequence (DNA): TGCAGCGTCACGACAGGGGCAAGCGGCTACACCTTC. Its protein product is CSVTTGASGYTF.

The chain combines TRBV6-4 with TRBJ1-2; D uncertain. Trimming removed 6 bases at V and 3 bases at J, with 17 bases between. The germline gives CDR1 MRHNA, CDR2 SNTAGT. The CDR3 runs 15 residues. CDR3 loop: CASRGEAEIDYGYTF. CDR3 DNA sequence: TGTGCCAGCAGAGGTGAGGCCGAGATAGACTATGGCTACACCTTC.

This clone has just a few counts. The chain recombines TRBV7-9 with TRBJ2-1; D ambiguous. V lost 0 bases to trimming and J lost 9 bases, with 9 bases between them. Germline lookup yields CDR1 SEHNR and CDR2 FQNEAQ (reference sequence). The CDR3 sequence is 13 residues long. CDR3 DNA sequence: TGTGCCAGCAGCTTAGCGGGCAACGGTGAGCAGTTCTTC. Its protein is CASSLAGNGEQFF.

V is TRBV10-2 and J is TRBJ1-2, with D possibly being TRBD1 (6 bases). The CDR3 is made up of 12 amino acids. The V end lost 5 bases, the J end lost 4 bases, and 8 bases lay between the germline ends. The germline CDR1 and CDR2 sequences are WSHSY and SAAADI. In nucleotides, the CDR3 is TGCGCCAGCAGTCTGGACAGCTATGGCTACACCTTC. The encoded protein is CASSLDSYGYTF.

This clone was observed a single time. This chain uses TRBV5-6 with TRBJ2-7; D gene ambiguous. This CDR3 contains 11 residues. The ends were cut back, 0 bases at V and 7 bases at J, with 5 bases in the middle. The germline V gene encodes CDR1 SGHDT and CDR2 YYEEEE. In DNA, the CDR3 is TGTGCCAGCAGCTTGGAGGAGGAGCAGTACTTC. Its translation is CASSLEEEQYF. The entire variable domain, with the rest obtained from reference TRBV5-6 and TRBJ2-7, is as follows: DAGVTQSPTHLIKTRGQQVTLRCSPKSGHDTVSWYQQALGQGPQFIFQYYEEEERQRGNFPDRFSGHQFPNYSSELNVNALLLGDSALYLCASSLEEEQYFGPGTRLTVT.

The V gene is TRBV6-4, the J gene TRBJ2-7; the D gene is possibly TRBD1 (6 bases). V lost 2 bases and J 7 bases, leaving 9 bases between the germline ends. This CDR3 region has 12 residues. The germline V gene has CDR1 MRHNA and CDR2 SNTAGT. CDR3 in amino acids: CASSDGGGEQYF. The CDR3 DNA is TGTGCCAGCAGTGACGGGGGCGGAGAGCAGTACTTC.

This clone was seen once. The gene calls are TRBV19 and TRBJ2-7, with TRBD1 matching 7 bases. After removal of 5 bases from V and 3 bases from J, the junction contained 7 bases not matched to a gene. The germline CDR1 and CDR2 sequences are LNHDA and SQIVND (reference sequence). This CDR3 contains 14 residues. The CDR3 sequence is CASSGFSGGYEQYF. CDR3 sequence (DNA): TGTGCCAGTAGTGGTTTTTCAGGGGGCTACGAGCAGTACTTC.

The chain couples TRBV29-1 to TRBJ2-1, with 9 bases lining up with TRBD1. Germline assignment: CDR1 SQVTM and CDR2 ANQGSEA. The CDR3 is 17 amino acids. After removal of 6 bases from V and 1 base from J, the junction contained 13 bases not matched to a gene. In nucleotides, the CDR3 is TGCAGCGTGATGTTGGGGGACAGGGTAATTTCCTACAATGAGCAGTTCTTC. Residues: CSVMLGDRVISYNEQFF.

This clone was found once. The chain employs TRBV6-4 and TRBJ2-6, with D possibly being TRBD2 (6 bases). The CDR3 has 16 amino acids. Per germline, CDR1 MRHNA and CDR2 SNTAGT. V lost 2 bases and J lost 1, with 9 bases in between. CDR3 in DNA: TGTGCCAGCAGTGACGCCCGGGGGTCTGGGGCCAACGTCCTGACTTTC. Its protein product is CASSDARGSGANVLTF.

This clone occurred once. The rearrangement joins TRBV11-2 to TRBJ1-2, with TRBD1 as a possible D gene (6 bases). V was trimmed by 2 bases and J by 3 bases, leaving 13 bases between them. This CDR3 spans 15 amino acids. Per the germline V gene, CDR1 is SGHAT and CDR2 is FQNNGV. Here the CDR3 DNA reads TGTGCCAGCAGCTTAATCCCCAGGGGAGACTATGGCTACACCTTC. It specifies CASSLIPRGDYGYTF.

The CDR3 DNA sequence: TGTGCCAGGGGCACTAGCGGGGGGACAGATACGCAGTATTTT. This gives the protein CARGTSGGTDTQYF. The chain recombines TRBV2 with TRBJ2-3; 12 bases agree with TRBD2. CDR3 size: 14 residues. Trimming at V came to 9 bases and at J to 3 bases, leaving 4 bases not matched to a gene. The V gene's germline CDR1 is SNHLY and CDR2 FYNNEI.

The chain joins TRBV7-9 to TRBJ2-7, with a tentative D call TRBD2 (5 bases). The CDR3 is 15 amino acids. The germline V gene encodes CDR1 SEHNR and CDR2 FQNEAQ (reference sequence). V dropped 3 bases and J dropped 3 bases, with 15 bases sitting between them. The CDR3 loop is CASSFDPTGGYEQYF. The DNA for the CDR3 is TGTGCCAGCAGCTTCGATCCCACTGGAGGCTACGAGCAGTACTTC.

The rearrangement links TRBV6-5 to TRBJ1-2, with D unclear. V lost 6 bases to trimming and J lost 8 bases, with 10 bases between them. CDR1 and CDR2 (germline): MNHEY, SVGAGI. The CDR3 loop spans 11 amino acids. CDR3 nucleotide sequence: TGTGCCAGCAGGGCCGGAGCGGGCTACACCTTC. Its translation is CASRAGAGYTF.

The chain employs TRBV10-1 and TRBJ2-7; possibly TRBD1 for D (5 bases). Germline values: CDR1 WNHNN, CDR2 SYGVQD (reference sequence). The CDR3 runs 13 residues. V lost 5 bases and J lost 0, with 8 bases in between. Written as DNA, the CDR3 is TGCGCCAGCAGTCAGGGCAGCTCCTACGAGCAGTACTTC. Translation gives CASSQGSSYEQYF.

V and J are TRBV14 and TRBJ1-3; TRBD1 might be the D (6 bases). CDR3 length equals 15 residues. Germline-derived CDR1 and CDR2 are SGHDN and FVKESK. Trimming shortened V by 4 bases and J by 3 bases, and 13 bases separated the two germline ends. CDR3 in DNA: TGTGCCAGCAGCCGAACAGGGACCAGTGGAAACACCATATATTTT. Encoded protein: CASSRTGTSGNTIYF.

The V and J genes are TRBV4-1 and TRBJ2-5; no definite D call. V lost 1 base to trimming and J lost 4 bases, with 13 bases between them. This CDR3 region has 15 residues. Germline V gives CDR1 MGHRA, CDR2 YSYEKL. The CDR3 bases are TGCGCCAGCAGCCAAGTCGGGTCCCAATTAGAGACCCAGTACTTC. It yields the protein CASSQVGSQLETQYF.

V usage is TRBV5-6 and J usage is TRBJ2-1, with 7 bases fitting TRBD2. The CDR3 has 13 amino acids. CDR1 and CDR2 (germline): SGHDT, YYEEEE. V trimming: 2 bases; J trimming: 9 bases; junction bases outside the gene matches: 5. CDR3 loop: CASSFGLGGEQFF. The CDR3, as DNA: TGTGCCAGCAGCTTCGGACTAGGAGGTGAGCAGTTCTTC.

This clone was counted a single time. This chain uses TRBV2 with TRBJ1-3; D not resolved. The ends were cut back, 1 base at V and 0 bases at J, with 10 bases in the middle. The germline V gene encodes CDR1 SNHLY and CDR2 FYNNEI. The CDR3 sequence is 16 residues long. CDR3 in amino acids: CASSEGVTFSGNTIYF. The CDR3 bases are TGTGCCAGCAGTGAAGGGGTGACTTTCTCTGGAAACACCATATATTTT.